This T cell receptor (beta chain) is from a study of breast tumors, draining lymph nodes, adjacent tissues. CDR1 and CDR2 (germline): MNHNY, SVGAGI (reference sequence). The V and J ends lost 11 bases and 1 base respectively, with 12 bases between them. The CDR3 spans 12 residues. Study outcomes and limitations: Tumor TCR diversity was below lymph nodes but above nontumor tissue. The data were judged consistent with most tumor T cells coming from lymph node and expanding in tumor. Tumor T cell lymph node origin was a supported hypothesis, not proven.

Breast cancer patients provided tissue from their axillary draining lymph nodes. A single record per CDR3 protein comes from TCRdb applying MiXCR to the multiplex PCR reads. Of approximately 120,000 distinct CDR3 sequences listed, approximately 22% were seen once; the top ten hold about 2.2%. Note on this clonotype: Its specificity is unknown.

The rearrangement joins TRBV6-6 to TRBJ2-7; D not resolved. This sequence was found in a female donor with breast cancer. Some clones in this sample may be carry-over from other donors' samples. Sequenced input: axillary lymph node tissue. The CDR3 DNA reads TGTGCCGTGAAGGACGGATCCTACGAGCAGTACTTC. This gives the protein CAVKDGSYEQYF.